The T cell receptor beta chain under discussion was sequenced for a study of blood T cell repertoires in COVID-19. The overall study: COVID-19 samples from acute and convalescent phases originated in the United States, Italy and Spain. Sample material is recorded as cDNA or gDNA derived from T cells, B-cell-depleted T cells, or PBMCs.

Original data processing: Estimation of nucleated cell counts relied on the amplification of reference gene primers. Clones were sequenced by immunoSEQ multiplex PCR, and TCRdb holds only the in-frame ones, with some missing. V and J calls and clone size are those listed in that table; D and trimming were worked out from the DNA. The data hold some 78,000 clones, with about 91% observed a single time. This clone has a single count. This CDR3 has 14 amino acids. Germline assignment: CDR1 LNHNV and CDR2 YYDKDF (reference sequence). Deletions cut 1 base from V and 4 bases from J, with 10 bases between. The rearrangement links TRBV15 to TRBJ1-2; D is unresolved. The sequencing sample was made of peripheral blood. The source of this sequence is a man in his 70s with active or convalescent COVID-19. The DNA for the CDR3 is TGTGCCACCAGCAGAGCTCGGGGTGGCTATGGCTACACCTTC. Protein: CATSRARGGYGYTF. The full variable domain, completed using reference TRBV15 and TRBJ1-2, is DAMVIQNPRYQVTQFGKPVTLSCSQTLNHNVMYWYQQKSSQAPKLLFHYYDKDFNNEADTPDNFQSRRPNTSFCFLDIRSPGLGDTAMYLCATSRARGGYGYTFGSGTRLTVV.